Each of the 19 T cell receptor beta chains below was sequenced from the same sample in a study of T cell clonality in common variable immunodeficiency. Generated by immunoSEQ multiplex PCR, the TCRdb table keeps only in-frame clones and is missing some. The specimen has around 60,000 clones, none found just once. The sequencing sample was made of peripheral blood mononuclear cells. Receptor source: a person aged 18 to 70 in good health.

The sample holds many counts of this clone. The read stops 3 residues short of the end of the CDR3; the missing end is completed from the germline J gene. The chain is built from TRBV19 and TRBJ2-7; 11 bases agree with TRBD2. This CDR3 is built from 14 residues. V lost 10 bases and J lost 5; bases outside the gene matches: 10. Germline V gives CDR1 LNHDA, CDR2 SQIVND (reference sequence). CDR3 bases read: TGTGCCACCAGATATTCTAGCGGGAGGAACGAG. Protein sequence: CATRYSSGRNE. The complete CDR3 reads CATRYSSGRNEQYF.

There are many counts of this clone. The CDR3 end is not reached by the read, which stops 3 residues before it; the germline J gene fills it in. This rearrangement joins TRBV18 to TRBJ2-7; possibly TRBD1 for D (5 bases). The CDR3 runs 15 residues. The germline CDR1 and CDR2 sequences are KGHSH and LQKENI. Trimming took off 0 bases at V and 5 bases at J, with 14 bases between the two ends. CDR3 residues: CASSPPGRDLNEQYF. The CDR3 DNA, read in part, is TGTGCCAGCTCACCACCCGGCAGGGATCTGAACGAG.

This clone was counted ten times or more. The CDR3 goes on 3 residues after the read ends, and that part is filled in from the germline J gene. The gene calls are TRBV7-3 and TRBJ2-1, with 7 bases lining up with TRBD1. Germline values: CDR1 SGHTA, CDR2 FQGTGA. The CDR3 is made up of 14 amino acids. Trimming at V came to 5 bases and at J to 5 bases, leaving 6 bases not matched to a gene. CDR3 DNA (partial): TGTGCCAGCAGCCCGGGACAGAGTAACAATGAG. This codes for CASSPGQSNNE. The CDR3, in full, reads CASSPGQSNNEQFF.

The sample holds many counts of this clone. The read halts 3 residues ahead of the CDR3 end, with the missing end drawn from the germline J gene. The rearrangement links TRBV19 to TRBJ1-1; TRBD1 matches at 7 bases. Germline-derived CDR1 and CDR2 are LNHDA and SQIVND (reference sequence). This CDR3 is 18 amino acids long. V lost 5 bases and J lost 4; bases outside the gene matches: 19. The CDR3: CASSPRTDRESRSTEAFF. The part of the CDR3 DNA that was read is TGTGCCAGTAGTCCGCGGACCGACAGGGAATCACGGAGCACTGAA.

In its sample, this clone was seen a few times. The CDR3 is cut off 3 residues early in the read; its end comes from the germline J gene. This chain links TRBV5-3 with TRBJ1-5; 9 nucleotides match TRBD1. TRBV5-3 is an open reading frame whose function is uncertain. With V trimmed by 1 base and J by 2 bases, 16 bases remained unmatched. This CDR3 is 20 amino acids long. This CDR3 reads CARSLIRGQGRPTGNQPQHF. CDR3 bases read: TGTGCCAGAAGCTTGATAAGGGGACAGGGTCGCCCCACGGGCAATCAGCCC.

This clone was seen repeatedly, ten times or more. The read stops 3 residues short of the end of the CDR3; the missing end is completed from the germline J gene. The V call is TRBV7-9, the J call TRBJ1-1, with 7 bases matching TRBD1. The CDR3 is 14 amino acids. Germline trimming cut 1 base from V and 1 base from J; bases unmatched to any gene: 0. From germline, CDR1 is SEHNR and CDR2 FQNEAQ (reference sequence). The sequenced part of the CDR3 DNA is TGTGCCAGCAGCTTAGGACAGGGGAACACTGAA. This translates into CASSLGQGNTE. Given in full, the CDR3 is CASSLGQGNTEAFF.

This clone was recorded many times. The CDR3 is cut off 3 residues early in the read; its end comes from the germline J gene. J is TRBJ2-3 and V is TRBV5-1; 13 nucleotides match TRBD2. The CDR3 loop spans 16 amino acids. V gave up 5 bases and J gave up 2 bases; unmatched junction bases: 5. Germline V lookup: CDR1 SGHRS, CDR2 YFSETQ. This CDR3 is CASRSGLAGDTDTQYF. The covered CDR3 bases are TGCGCCAGCAGATCAGGACTAGCGGGGGACACAGATACG.

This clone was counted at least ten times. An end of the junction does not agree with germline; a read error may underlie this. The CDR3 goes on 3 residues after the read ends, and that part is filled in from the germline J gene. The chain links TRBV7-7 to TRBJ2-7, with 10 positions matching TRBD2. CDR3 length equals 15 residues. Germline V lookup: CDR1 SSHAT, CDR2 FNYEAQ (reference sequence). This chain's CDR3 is CASSRGLADSYEQYF. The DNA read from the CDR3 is TGTGCTAGCAGCCGCGGACTAGCGGACTCCTACGAG.

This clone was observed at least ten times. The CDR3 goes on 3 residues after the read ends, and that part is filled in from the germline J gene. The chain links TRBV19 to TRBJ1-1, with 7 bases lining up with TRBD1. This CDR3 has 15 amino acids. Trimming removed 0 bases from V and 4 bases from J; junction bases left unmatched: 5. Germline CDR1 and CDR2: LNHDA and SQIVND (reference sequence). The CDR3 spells CASSIDQGGGTEAFF. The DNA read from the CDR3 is TGTGCCAGTAGTATAGATCAGGGGGGAGGCACTGAA.

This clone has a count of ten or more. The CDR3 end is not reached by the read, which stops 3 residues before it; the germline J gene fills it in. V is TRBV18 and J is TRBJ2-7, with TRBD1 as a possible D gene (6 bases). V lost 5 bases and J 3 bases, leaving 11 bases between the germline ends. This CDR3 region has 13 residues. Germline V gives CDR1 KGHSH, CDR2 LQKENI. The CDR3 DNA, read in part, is TGTGCCAGCTCAGAACAGGGTTACTACGAG. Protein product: CASSEQGYYE. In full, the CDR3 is CASSEQGYYEQYF.

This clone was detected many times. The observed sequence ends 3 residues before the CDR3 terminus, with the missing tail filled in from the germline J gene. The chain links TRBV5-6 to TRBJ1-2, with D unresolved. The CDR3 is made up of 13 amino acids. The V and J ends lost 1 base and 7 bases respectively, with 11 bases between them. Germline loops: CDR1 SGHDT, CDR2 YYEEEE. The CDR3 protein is CASSLWSEFGYTF. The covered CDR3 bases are TGTGCCAGCAGCTTGTGGTCAGAATTTGGC. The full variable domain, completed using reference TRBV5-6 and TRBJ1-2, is DAGVTQSPTHLIKTRGQQVTLRCSPKSGHDTVSWYQQALGQGPQFIFQYYEEEERQRGNFPDRFSGHQFPNYSSELNVNALLLGDSALYLCASSLWSEFGYTFGSGTRLTVV.

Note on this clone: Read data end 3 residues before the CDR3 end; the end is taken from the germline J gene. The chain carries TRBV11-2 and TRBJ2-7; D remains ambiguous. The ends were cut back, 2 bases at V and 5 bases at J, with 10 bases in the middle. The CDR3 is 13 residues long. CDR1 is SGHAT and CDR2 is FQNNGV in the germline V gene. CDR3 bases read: TGTGCCAGCAGCTTAATAACAGTCCACGAG. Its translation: CASSLITVHE. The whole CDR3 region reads CASSLITVHEQYF.

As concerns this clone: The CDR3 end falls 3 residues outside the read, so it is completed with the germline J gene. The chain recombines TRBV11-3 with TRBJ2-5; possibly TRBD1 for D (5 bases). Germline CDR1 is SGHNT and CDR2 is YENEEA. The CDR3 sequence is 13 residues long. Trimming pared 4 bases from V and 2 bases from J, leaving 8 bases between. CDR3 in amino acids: CASSSTVQETQYF. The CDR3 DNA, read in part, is TGTGCCAGCAGCTCGACAGTACAAGAGACC.

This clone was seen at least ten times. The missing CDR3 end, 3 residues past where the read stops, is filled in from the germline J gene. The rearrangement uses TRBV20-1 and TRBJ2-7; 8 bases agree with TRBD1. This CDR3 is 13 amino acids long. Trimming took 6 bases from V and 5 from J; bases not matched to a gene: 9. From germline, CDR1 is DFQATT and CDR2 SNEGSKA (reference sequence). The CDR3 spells CSAPKTGVDEQYF. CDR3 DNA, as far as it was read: TGCAGTGCCCCCAAGACAGGGGTTGACGAG.

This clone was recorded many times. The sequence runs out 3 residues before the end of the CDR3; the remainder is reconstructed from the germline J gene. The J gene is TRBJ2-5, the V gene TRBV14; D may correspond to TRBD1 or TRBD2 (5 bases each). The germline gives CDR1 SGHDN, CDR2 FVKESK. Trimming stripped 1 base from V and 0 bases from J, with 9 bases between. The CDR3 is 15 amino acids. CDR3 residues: CASSQGREYQETQYF. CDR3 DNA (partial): TGTGCCAGCAGCCAAGGCAGGGAGTACCAAGAGACC.

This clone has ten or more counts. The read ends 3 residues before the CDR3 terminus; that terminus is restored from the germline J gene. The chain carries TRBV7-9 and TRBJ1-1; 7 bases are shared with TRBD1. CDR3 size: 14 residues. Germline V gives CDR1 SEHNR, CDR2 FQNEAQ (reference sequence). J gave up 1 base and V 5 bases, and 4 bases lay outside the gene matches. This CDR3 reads CASSRRDRNTEAFF. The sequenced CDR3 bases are TGTGCCAGCAGCCGCCGGGACAGGAACACTGAA.

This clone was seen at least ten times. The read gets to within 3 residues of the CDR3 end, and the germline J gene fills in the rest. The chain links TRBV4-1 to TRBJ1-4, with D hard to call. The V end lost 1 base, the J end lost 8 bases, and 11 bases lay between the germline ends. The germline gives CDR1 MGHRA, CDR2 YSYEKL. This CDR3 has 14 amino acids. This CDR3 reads CASSQVAQREKLFF. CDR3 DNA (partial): TGCGCCAGCAGCCAAGTGGCTCAAAGGGAAAAA.

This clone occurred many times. CDR3 protein: CASGGASGLTGEQFF. The sequenced CDR3 bases are TGTGCCAGTGGTGGGGCTAGCGGACTGACAGGTGAG. The rearrangement links TRBV19 to TRBJ2-1, with a possible D match to TRBD2 (7 bases). The read finishes 3 residues shy of the CDR3 end, and the germline J gene is used to complete it. The ends were cut back, 8 bases at V and 9 bases at J, with 23 bases in the middle. The germline V gene encodes CDR1 LNHDA and CDR2 SQIVND (reference sequence). The CDR3 extends over 15 amino acids.

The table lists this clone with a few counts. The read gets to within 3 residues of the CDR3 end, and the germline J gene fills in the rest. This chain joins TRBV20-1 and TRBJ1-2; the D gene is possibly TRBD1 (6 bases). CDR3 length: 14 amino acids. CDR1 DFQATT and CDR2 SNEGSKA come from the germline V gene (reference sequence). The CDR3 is CSAPRGNPYNEYTF. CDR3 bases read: TGCAGTGCCCCGAGGGGGAATCCCTACAATGAG.